The sequence of this T cell receptor beta chain was determined in a study of Graves' ophthalmopathy and Graves' hyperthyroidism. Germline CDR1 reads SGHTA; CDR2 reads FQGNSA. The germline V and J ends were trimmed by 7 bases and 3 bases, with 18 bases remaining between them. The CDR3 loop spans 15 amino acids. CDR3 regions of TCR beta were amplified from RNA transcripts. RT-PCR was first run with HTBI primers, then multiplex PCR in a second round. TCRdb re-called the multiplex PCR reads through MiXCR, storing one row per CDR3 protein. The data contain 300,000 to 350,000 distinct CDR3 sequences, 15% to 20% of them singletons. This clonotype was observed many times.

The specimen sequenced was peripheral blood. The clonotype was recovered from an adult man with Graves' ophthalmopathy. This chain connects TRBV7-2 to TRBJ2-5; either TRBD1 or TRBD2 may supply D (5 bases each). DNA of the CDR3: TGTGCCAGCACCCCGCCGGGACGCAGGAAAGAGACCCAGTACTTC. It yields the protein CASTPPGRRKETQYF.